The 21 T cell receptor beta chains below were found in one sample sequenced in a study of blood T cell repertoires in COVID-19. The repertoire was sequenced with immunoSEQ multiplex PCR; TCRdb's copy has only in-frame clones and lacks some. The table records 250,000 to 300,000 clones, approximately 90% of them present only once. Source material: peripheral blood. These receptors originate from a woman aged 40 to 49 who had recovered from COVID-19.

The CDR3 reads CASSPPAGLAGYNEQFF. The CDR3 coding sequence is TGTGCCAGCAGCCCCCCGGCCGGACTAGCGGGGTACAATGAGCAGTTCTTC. The genes are TRBV7-6 and TRBJ2-1; TRBD2 matches 12 bases. Germline CDR1 is SGHVS and CDR2 is FNYEAQ. The V gene end was trimmed by 5 bases and the J gene end by 4 bases; junction bases not matched to a gene: 9. The CDR3 has 17 residues.

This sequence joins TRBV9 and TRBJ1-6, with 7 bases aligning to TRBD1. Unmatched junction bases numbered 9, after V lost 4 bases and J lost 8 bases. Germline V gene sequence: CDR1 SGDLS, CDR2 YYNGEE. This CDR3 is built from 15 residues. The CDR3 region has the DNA TGTGCCAGCAGCCCACGACAGGGTGGGGATTCACCCCTCCACTTT. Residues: CASSPRQGGDSPLHF.

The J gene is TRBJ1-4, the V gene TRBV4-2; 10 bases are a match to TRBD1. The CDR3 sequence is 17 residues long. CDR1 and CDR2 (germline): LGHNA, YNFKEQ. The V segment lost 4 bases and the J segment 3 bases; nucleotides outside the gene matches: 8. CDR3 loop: CASSPTGQGRSNEKLFF. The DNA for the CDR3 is TGTGCCAGCAGCCCGACGGGACAGGGGAGGTCTAATGAAAAACTGTTTTTT.

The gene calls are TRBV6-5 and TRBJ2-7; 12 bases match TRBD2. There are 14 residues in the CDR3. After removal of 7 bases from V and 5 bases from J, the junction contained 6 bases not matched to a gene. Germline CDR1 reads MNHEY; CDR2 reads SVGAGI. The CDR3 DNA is TGTGCCAGCACGGGACTAGCGGGCTGGGACGAGCAGTACGTC. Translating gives CASTGLAGWDEQYV.

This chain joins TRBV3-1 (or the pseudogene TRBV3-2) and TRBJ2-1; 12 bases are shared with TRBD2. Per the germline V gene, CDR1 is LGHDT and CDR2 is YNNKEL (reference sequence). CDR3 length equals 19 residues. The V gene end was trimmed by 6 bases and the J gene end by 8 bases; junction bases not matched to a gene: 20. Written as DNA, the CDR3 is TGTGCCAGCAGTGGATACCGGGCTAGCGGGAGGGCGACGCACGATGAGCAGTTCTTC. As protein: CASSGYRASGRATHDEQFF.

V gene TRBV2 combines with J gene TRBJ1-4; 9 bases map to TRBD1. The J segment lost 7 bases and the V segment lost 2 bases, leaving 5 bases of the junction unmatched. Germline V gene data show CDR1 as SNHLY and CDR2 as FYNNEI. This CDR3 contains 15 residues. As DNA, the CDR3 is TGTGCCAGCAGTGAATGGGGACAGGGAGGTGAAAAACTGTTTTTT. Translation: CASSEWGQGGEKLFF.

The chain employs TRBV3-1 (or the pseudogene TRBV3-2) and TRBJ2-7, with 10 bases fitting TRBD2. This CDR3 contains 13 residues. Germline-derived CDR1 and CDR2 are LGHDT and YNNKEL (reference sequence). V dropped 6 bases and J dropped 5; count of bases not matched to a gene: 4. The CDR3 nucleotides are TGTGCCAGCAGGACTAGCGGGTATAACGAGCAGTACTTC. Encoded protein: CASRTSGYNEQYF.

The CDR3 DNA is TGTGCCAGCAGCCAGGACAGGAGTTGGACTGAAGCTTTCTTT. This sequence encodes CASSQDRSWTEAFF. The rearrangement links TRBV6-2 or TRBV6-3 to TRBJ1-1; 7 bases fit TRBD1. The germline gives CDR1 MNHEY, CDR2 SVGEGT. The CDR3 covers 14 residues. V was pared by 6 bases and J by 5 bases, with 9 bases of the junction left unmatched.

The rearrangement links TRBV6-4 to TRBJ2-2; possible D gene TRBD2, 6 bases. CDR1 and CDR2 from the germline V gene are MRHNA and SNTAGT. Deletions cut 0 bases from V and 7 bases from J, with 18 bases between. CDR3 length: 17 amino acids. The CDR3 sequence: CASSDSSGRPPGGELFF. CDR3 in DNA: TGTGCCAGCAGTGACTCGAGTGGGAGGCCCCCCGGCGGGGAGCTGTTTTTT.

Here the CDR3 DNA reads TGTGCCAGCAGCCCGGGCGGACTAGGGTCAACCACAGATACGCAGTATTTT. It codes for CASSPGGLGSTTDTQYF. The rearrangement joins TRBV3-1 (or the pseudogene TRBV3-2) to TRBJ2-3; 7 bases line up with TRBD2. The CDR3 loop spans 17 amino acids. Germline V gives CDR1 LGHDT, CDR2 YNNKEL (reference sequence). V was clipped by 4 bases and J by 2 bases; unmatched bases: 12.

The CDR3 region is CASSPGRRVGQETQYF. The CDR3, as DNA: TGTGCCAGTAGCCCGGGGAGGAGGGTGGGGCAAGAGACCCAGTACTTC. This sequence joins TRBV19 and TRBJ2-5; a weak D match, TRBD2 (6 bases). Germline V CDR1 and CDR2: LNHDA, SQIVND (reference sequence). This CDR3 is 16 amino acids long. V lost 6 bases, J lost 2 bases, and 19 bases lay in between.

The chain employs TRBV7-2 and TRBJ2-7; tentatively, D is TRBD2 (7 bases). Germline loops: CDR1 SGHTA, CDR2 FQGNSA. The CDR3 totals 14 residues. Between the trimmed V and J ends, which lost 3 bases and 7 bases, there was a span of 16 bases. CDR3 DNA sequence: TGTGCCAGCAGCTTGGGACACAACGGGGGGGAGCAGTACTTC. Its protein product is CASSLGHNGGEQYF.

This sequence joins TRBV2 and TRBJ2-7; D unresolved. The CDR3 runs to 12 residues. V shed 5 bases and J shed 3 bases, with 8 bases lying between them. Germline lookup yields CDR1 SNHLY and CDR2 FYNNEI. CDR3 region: CASSPTLYEQYV. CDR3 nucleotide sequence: TGTGCCAGCAGTCCGACACTCTACGAGCAGTACGTC.

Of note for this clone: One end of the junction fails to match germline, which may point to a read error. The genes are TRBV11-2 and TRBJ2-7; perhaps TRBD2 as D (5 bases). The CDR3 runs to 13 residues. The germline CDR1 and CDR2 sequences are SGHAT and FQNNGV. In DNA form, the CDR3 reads TGTGCCAGCAGCTCGCCGGCCGTGACACTCGGGGTCTTC. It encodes CASSSPAVTLGVF.

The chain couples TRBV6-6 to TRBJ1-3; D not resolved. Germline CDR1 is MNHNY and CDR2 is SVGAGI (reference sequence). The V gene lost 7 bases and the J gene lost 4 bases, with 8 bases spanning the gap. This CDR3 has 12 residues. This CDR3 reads CASTRGGNTIYF. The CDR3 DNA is TGTGCCAGCACCCGAGGAGGAAACACCATATATTTT.

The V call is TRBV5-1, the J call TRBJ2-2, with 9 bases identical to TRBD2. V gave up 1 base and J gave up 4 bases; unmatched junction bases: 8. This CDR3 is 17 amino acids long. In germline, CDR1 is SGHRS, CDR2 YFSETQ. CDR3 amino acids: CASSLQAGGVGTGELFF. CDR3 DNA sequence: TGCGCCAGCAGCTTGCAGGCGGGAGGGGTTGGCACCGGGGAGCTGTTTTTT.

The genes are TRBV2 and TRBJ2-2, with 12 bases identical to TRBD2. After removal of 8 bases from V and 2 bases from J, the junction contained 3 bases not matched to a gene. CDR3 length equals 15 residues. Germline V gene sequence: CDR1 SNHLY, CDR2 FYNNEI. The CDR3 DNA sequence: TGTGCCAGCGGGGGACTAGCGGGCAACACCGGGGAGCTGTTTTTT. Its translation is CASGGLAGNTGELFF.

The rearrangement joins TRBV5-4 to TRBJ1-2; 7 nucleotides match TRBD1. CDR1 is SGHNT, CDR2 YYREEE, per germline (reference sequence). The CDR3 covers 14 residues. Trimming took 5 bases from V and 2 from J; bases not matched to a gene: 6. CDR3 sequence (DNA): TGTGCCAGCAGGCATGGGACAGTCAACTATGGCTACACCTTC. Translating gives CASRHGTVNYGYTF.

CDR3 DNA sequence: TGTGCCAGCTCACCCGGACTAGCGGGAGTCGTGGTAGAGACCCAGTACTTC. Translating it yields CASSPGLAGVVVETQYF. The chain combines TRBV18 with TRBJ2-5, with 13 bases lining up with TRBD2. The CDR3 runs to 17 residues. Germline-derived CDR1 and CDR2 are KGHSH and LQKENI. V was pared by 3 bases and J by 4 bases, with 8 bases of the junction left unmatched.

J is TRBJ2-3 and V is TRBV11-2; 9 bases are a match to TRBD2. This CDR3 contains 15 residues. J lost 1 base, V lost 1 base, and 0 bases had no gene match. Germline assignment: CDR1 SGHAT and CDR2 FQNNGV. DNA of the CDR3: TGTGCCAGCAGCTTAGGGACTAGCGGCACAGATACGCAGTATTTT. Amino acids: CASSLGTSGTDTQYF.

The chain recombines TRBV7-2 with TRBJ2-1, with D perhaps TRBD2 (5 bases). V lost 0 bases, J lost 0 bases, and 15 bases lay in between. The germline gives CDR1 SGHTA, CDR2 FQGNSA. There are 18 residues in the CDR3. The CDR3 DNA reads TGTGCCAGCAGCTTAGCCCGAACTAGAATATCCTCCTACAATGAGCAGTTCTTC. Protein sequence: CASSLARTRISSYNEQFF.